This T cell receptor beta chain was sequenced in a study of cytomegalovirus exposure and HLA in healthy donors. Primers: 60 Vbeta forward and 13 Jbeta reverse. The assay was immunoSEQ multiplex PCR, and TCRdb's table has in-frame clones only and misses some. The repertoire holds tens of thousands of clones, around 91% seen once, with around 10% in the top ten. The V gene lost 7 bases and the J gene lost 5 bases, with 12 bases spanning the gap. This CDR3 has 11 residues. CDR1 and CDR2 from the germline V gene are SQVTM and ANQGSEA. This TCR derives from a young woman in good health and CMV-seropositive. V gene TRBV29-1 combines with J gene TRBJ2-7; maybe TRBD2 (6 bases). The sequenced material came from PBMCs. The CDR3 here is CSGRLADEQYF. Written as DNA, the CDR3 is TGCAGCGGCCGGTTAGCGGACGAGCAGTACTTC.